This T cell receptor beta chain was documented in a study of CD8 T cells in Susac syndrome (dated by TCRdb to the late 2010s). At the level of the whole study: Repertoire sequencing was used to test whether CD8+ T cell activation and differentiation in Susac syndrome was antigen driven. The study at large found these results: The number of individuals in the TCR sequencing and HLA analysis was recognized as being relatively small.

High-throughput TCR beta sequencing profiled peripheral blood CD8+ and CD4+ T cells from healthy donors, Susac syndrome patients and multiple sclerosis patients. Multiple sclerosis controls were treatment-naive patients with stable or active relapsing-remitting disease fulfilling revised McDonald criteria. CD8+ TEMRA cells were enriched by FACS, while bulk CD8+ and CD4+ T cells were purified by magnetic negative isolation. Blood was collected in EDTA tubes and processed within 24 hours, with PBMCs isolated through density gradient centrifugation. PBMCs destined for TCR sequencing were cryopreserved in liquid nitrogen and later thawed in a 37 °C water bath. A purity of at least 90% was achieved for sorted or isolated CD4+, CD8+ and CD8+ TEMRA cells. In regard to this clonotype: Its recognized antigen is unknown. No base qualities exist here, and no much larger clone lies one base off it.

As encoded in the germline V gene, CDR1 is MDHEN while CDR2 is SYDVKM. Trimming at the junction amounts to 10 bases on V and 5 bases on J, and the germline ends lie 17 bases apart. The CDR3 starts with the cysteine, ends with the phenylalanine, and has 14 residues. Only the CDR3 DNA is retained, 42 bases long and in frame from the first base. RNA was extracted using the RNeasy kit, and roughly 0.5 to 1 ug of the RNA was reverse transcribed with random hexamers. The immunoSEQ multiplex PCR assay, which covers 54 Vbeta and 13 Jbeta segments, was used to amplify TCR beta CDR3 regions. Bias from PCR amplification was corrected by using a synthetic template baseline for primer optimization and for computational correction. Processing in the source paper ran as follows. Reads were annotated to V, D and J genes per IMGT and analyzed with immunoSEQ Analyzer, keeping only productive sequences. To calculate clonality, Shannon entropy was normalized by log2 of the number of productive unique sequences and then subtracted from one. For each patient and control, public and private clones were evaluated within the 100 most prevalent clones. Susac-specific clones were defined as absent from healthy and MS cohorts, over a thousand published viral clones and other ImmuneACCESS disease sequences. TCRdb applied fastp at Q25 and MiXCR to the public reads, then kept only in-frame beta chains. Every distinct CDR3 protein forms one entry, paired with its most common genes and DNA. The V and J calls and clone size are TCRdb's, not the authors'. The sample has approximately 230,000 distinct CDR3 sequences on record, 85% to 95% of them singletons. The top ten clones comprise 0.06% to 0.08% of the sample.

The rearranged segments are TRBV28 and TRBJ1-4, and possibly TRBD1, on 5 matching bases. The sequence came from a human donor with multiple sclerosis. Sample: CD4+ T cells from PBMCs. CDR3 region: CATYLSGGNEKLFF. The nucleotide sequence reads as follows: TGTGCCACCTATCTATCCGGGGGAAATGAAAAACTGTTTTTT.